The 23 T cell receptor beta chains below come from one sample, sequenced in a study of a mutant IDH1 vaccine in newly diagnosed glioma. This sample's time point: baseline, week 1 (first vaccination visit). The treatment: pre-vaccination baseline after standard-of-care therapy. Assay used: immunoSEQ multiplex PCR; TCRdb lists only in-frame clones, some missing. The sample gives around 59,000 clones, about 91% of which show up once; approximately 2.4% is in the top ten. The specimen was PBMCs, collected from a glioma patient treated with radiotherapy, temozolomide or both. All receptors come from a man in his forties or fifties with glioma.

The V gene is TRBV5-1, the J gene TRBJ2-2; D possibly corresponds to TRBD1 (6 bases). Trimming removed 0 bases at V and 5 bases at J, with 20 bases between. The CDR3 is made up of 18 amino acids. Germline lookup yields CDR1 SGHRS and CDR2 YFSETQ. Here the CDR3 reads CASSLVAGVPLGTGELFF. Written as DNA, the CDR3 is TGCGCCAGCAGCTTGGTTGCAGGGGTGCCTCTCGGGACCGGGGAGCTGTTTTTT.

This sequence joins TRBV27 and TRBJ2-5; no definite D call. Trimming removed 1 base from V and 2 bases from J, with 8 bases in between. The V gene's germline CDR1 is MNHEY and CDR2 SMNVEV (reference sequence). This CDR3 spans 14 amino acids. CDR3 residues: CASSLYGSQETQYF. The CDR3 nucleotides are TGTGCCAGCAGTTTATACGGGTCACAAGAGACCCAGTACTTC.

There are a few counts of this clone. The CDR3 here is CASSQGLAGPSGELFF. The CDR3, as DNA: TGCGCCAGCAGCCAAGGGCTAGCGGGACCATCCGGGGAGCTGTTTTTT. The rearrangement links TRBV4-1 to TRBJ2-2, with TRBD2 identical over 9 bases. Germline-derived CDR1 and CDR2 are MGHRA and YSYEKL. The CDR3 loop spans 16 amino acids. V gave up 1 base and J gave up 6 bases; unmatched junction bases: 6.

This chain connects TRBV6-1 to TRBJ2-7; D possibly corresponds to TRBD2 (5 bases). Germline V CDR1 and CDR2: MNHNS, SASEGT. Trimming removed 2 bases at V and 2 bases at J, with 7 bases between. This CDR3 is built from 13 residues. This CDR3 reads CASSEMRAYEQYF. The CDR3 nucleotides are TGTGCCAGCAGTGAAATGAGGGCCTACGAGCAGTACTTC.

This clone appeared once. V usage is TRBV6-6 and J usage is TRBJ1-1, with a weak D call TRBD1 (6 bases). The V gene lost 7 bases and the J gene lost 4 bases, with 22 bases spanning the gap. Germline V gene sequence: CDR1 MNHNY, CDR2 SVGAGI (reference sequence). The CDR3 totals 16 residues. The CDR3 protein is CASTYSRPGGGTEAFF. CDR3 nucleotide sequence: TGTGCCAGCACCTACTCGCGCCCGGGGGGCGGCACTGAAGCTTTCTTT.

The V gene is TRBV19, the J gene TRBJ1-5, with D perhaps TRBD1 (6 bases). V was shortened by 5 bases and J by 7 bases, with 24 bases between the two germline ends. The CDR3 loop spans 17 amino acids. The germline gives CDR1 LNHDA, CDR2 SQIVND (reference sequence). The CDR3 loop reads CASSSRGSQGTIQPQHF. The CDR3, as DNA: TGTGCCAGTAGTTCGAGGGGGTCTCAGGGAACGATACAGCCCCAGCATTTT.

The rearrangement links TRBV10-3 to TRBJ1-3; D is perhaps TRBD1 (6 bases). Germline CDR1 is ENHRY and CDR2 is SYGVKD. V was trimmed by 2 bases and J by 1 base, leaving 12 bases between them. CDR3 length: 16 amino acids. The chain's CDR3 is CAISERGARSGNTIYF. The CDR3 DNA follows: TGTGCCATCAGTGAGCGGGGGGCAAGGTCTGGAAACACCATATATTTT.

This clone has just one count. The rearrangement uses TRBV30 and TRBJ1-2; 8 nucleotides align to TRBD1. The CDR3 totals 14 residues. V was clipped by 3 bases and J by 4 bases; unmatched bases: 7. Germline-derived CDR1 and CDR2 are GTSNPN and SVGIG (reference sequence). The CDR3 DNA sequence: TGTGCCTGGAGGTGGACAGGGAGGGTCTATGGCTACACCTTC. Protein: CAWRWTGRVYGYTF.

The chain uses TRBV18 and TRBJ2-3; D not certain. This CDR3 is built from 17 residues. Deletions cut 1 base from V and 2 bases from J, with 16 bases between. Germline V gives CDR1 KGHSH, CDR2 LQKENI. CDR3 loop: CASSPLAGGIFTDTQYF. The DNA of the CDR3 is TGTGCCAGCTCACCACTTGCTGGCGGCATCTTCACAGATACGCAGTATTTT.

The chain couples TRBV10-1 to TRBJ2-7; D is undetermined. The CDR3 runs to 13 residues. Germline V gene lookup returns CDR1 WNHNN and CDR2 SYGVQD (reference sequence). Trimming stripped 2 bases from V and 4 bases from J, with 9 bases between. The CDR3 sequence: CASSEGSAYEQYF. The CDR3 DNA reads as TGCGCCAGCAGTGAGGGTTCGGCATACGAGCAGTACTTC.

The rearrangement joins TRBV19 to TRBJ1-1; 7 nucleotides match TRBD1. Germline V lookup: CDR1 LNHDA, CDR2 SQIVND (reference sequence). V lost 5 bases to trimming and J lost 1 base; unmatched junction nucleotides: 7. The CDR3 is 15 residues long. The CDR3 loop is CASSSTGNPNTEAFF. CDR3 DNA sequence: TGTGCCAGTAGTTCGACAGGGAACCCGAACACTGAAGCTTTCTTT.

This clone was seen a single time. This sequence joins TRBV5-6 and TRBJ1-4; D may be TRBD1 (5 bases). Germline CDR1 reads SGHDT; CDR2 reads YYEEEE. V lost 3 bases and J 8 bases, leaving 14 bases between the germline ends. This CDR3 comprises 14 residues. CDR3 DNA: TGTGCCAGCAGCTGGCTGGGGCAGGGAGAAAAACTGTTTTTT. It specifies CASSWLGQGEKLFF.

J is TRBJ1-1 and V is TRBV11-2; maybe TRBD1 (6 bases). This CDR3 region has 13 residues. Germline loops: CDR1 SGHAT, CDR2 FQNNGV. V was cut by 6 bases and J by 5 bases, with 13 bases left in between. The CDR3 region is CASSSGARTEAFF. CDR3 sequence (DNA): TGTGCCAGCAGTTCGGGGGCGAGGACTGAAGCTTTCTTT.

J is TRBJ2-7 and V is TRBV19; TRBD2 matches at 9 bases. V dropped 2 bases and J dropped 3; count of bases not matched to a gene: 14. This CDR3 contains 18 residues. From germline, CDR1 is LNHDA and CDR2 SQIVND (reference sequence). CDR3 region: CASSIMAASGTFGYEQYF. In DNA, the CDR3 is TGTGCCAGTAGTATAATGGCGGCTAGCGGGACCTTTGGCTACGAGCAGTACTTC.

V gene TRBV14 combines with J gene TRBJ2-1; the D gene is possibly TRBD1 (5 bases). The CDR3 is 14 residues long. V was cut by 1 base and J by 10 bases, with 14 bases left in between. Germline V gene data show CDR1 as SGHDN and CDR2 as FVKESK. CDR3 bases: TGTGCCAGCAGCCAAGCTGGCGTGCAGGGCGAGCAGTTCTTC. Translation: CASSQAGVQGEQFF.

The chain couples TRBV4-1 to TRBJ1-3; tentative D call: TRBD1 (5 bases). The germline V gene encodes CDR1 MGHRA and CDR2 YSYEKL. Deletions cut 2 bases from V and 2 bases from J, with 13 bases between. This CDR3 comprises 16 residues. The CDR3 coding sequence is TGCGCCAGCAGCCAAAGGGGAGGCCTGGCTGGAAACACCATATATTTT. This encodes CASSQRGGLAGNTIYF.

This clone occurred once. The chain recombines TRBV9 with TRBJ1-2, with a weak D call TRBD1 (6 bases). CDR1 is SGDLS, CDR2 YYNGEE, per germline. This CDR3 is 14 amino acids long. Trimming removed 6 bases from V and 2 bases from J, with 14 bases in between. The CDR3 bases are TGTGCCAGCATCGACAGCACAGGGAACTATGGCTACACCTTC. It translates to CASIDSTGNYGYTF.

The chain employs TRBV27 and TRBJ1-2; the D is unclear. CDR1 MNHEY and CDR2 SMNVEV come from the germline V gene (reference sequence). Between the trimmed V and J ends, which lost 4 bases and 4 bases, there was a span of 13 bases. The CDR3 has 14 amino acids. The CDR3 reads CASSSAGPFYGYTF. The CDR3 DNA sequence: TGTGCCAGCAGTTCGGCAGGACCGTTCTATGGCTACACCTTC.

V and J are TRBV6-5 and TRBJ2-2; D possibly corresponds to TRBD1 (6 bases). Germline V gives CDR1 MNHEY, CDR2 SVGAGI. This CDR3 has 14 residues. The ends were cut back, 4 bases at V and 5 bases at J, with 11 bases in the middle. For the CDR3, the DNA is TGTGCCAGCAGTTCAGGACAGACGACCGGGGAGCTGTTTTTT. It is translated as CASSSGQTTGELFF.

V and J are TRBV7-2 and TRBJ2-7; 14 nucleotides agree with TRBD2. This CDR3 has 17 residues. Trimming took 5 bases from V and 4 from J; bases not matched to a gene: 10. Germline lookup yields CDR1 SGHTA and CDR2 FQGNSA. The CDR3 coding sequence is TGTGCCAGCAGCCCAAGAGCGGGGACTAGCGGGAGTTACGAGCAGTACTTC. The encoded protein is CASSPRAGTSGSYEQYF.

This chain joins TRBV2 and TRBJ1-2, with 10 bases aligning to TRBD1. This CDR3 comprises 16 residues. V lost 5 bases and J lost 6; bases outside the gene matches: 12. The germline gives CDR1 SNHLY, CDR2 FYNNEI. The CDR3 loop reads CASSMDRGEFRDGYTF. CDR3 coding DNA: TGTGCCAGCAGTATGGACAGGGGGGAGTTTAGAGATGGCTACACCTTC.

The J gene is TRBJ1-3, the V gene TRBV7-2; maybe TRBD1 (6 bases). Trimming shortened V by 6 bases and J by 3 bases, and 15 bases separated the two germline ends. This CDR3 region has 15 residues. Germline assignment: CDR1 SGHTA and CDR2 FQGNSA. The CDR3 reads CASSSVGGIGNTIYF. The CDR3 DNA reads TGTGCCAGCAGTTCGGTCGGGGGCATTGGAAACACCATATATTTT.

The V call is TRBV28, the J call TRBJ2-2, with 7 bases fitting TRBD1. V was pared by 6 bases and J by 3 bases, with 7 bases of the junction left unmatched. Germline V lookup: CDR1 MDHEN, CDR2 SYDVKM. This CDR3 contains 15 residues. The DNA for the CDR3 is TGTGCCAGCAGCGAGGGGGCGCGGGACACCGGGGAGCTGTTTTTT. Its protein product is CASSEGARDTGELFF.